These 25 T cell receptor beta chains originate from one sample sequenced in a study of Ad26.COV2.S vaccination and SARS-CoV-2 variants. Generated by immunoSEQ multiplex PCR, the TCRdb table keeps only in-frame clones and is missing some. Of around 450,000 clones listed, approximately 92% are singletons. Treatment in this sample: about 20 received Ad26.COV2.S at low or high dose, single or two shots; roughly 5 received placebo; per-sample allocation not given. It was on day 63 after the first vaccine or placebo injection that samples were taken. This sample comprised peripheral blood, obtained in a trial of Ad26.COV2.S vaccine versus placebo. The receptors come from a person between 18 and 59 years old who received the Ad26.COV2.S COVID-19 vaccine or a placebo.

The CDR3 DNA sequence: TGTGCCAGCAGCTTAGTGGCAGCAGCGAACTATGGCTACACCTTC. It translates to CASSLVAAANYGYTF. J is TRBJ1-2 and V is TRBV7-2; D is unclear. This CDR3 has 15 residues. In germline, CDR1 is SGHTA, CDR2 FQGNSA. V was cut by 1 base and J by 2 bases, with 11 bases left in between.

CDR3 loop: CASSIQGSYEQYF. In DNA form, the CDR3 reads TGTGCCAGCAGTATCCAGGGTTCCTACGAGCAGTACTTC. V usage is TRBV6-5 and J usage is TRBJ2-7; TRBD1 is a possible D gene (5 bases). Germline CDR1 and CDR2: MNHEY and SVGAGI. Trimming took off 5 bases at V and 1 base at J, with 9 bases between the two ends. CDR3 length: 13 residues.

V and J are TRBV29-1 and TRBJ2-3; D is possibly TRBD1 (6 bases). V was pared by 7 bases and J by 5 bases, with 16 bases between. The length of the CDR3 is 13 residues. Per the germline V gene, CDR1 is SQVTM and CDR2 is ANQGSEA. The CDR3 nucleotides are TGCAGCGGAAGGGACATACTGAGAGATACGCAGTATTTT. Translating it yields CSGRDILRDTQYF.

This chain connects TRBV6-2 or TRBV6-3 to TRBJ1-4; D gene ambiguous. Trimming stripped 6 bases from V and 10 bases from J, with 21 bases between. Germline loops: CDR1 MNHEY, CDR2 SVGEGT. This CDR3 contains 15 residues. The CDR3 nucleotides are TGTGCCAGCAGCTCCCGCGCCTCCCCCTCGGTAAAACTGTTTTTT. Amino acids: CASSSRASPSVKLFF.

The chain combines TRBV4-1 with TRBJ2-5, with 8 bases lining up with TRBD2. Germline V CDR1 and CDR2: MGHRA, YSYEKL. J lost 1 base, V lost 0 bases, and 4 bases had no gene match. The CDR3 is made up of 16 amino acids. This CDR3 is CASSQERREVQETQYF. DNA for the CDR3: TGCGCCAGCAGCCAAGAACGGCGGGAGGTCCAAGAGACCCAGTACTTC.

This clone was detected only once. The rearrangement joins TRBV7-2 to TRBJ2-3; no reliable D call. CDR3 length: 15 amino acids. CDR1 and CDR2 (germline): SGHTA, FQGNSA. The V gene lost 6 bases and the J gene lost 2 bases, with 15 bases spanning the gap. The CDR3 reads CASSSGSATTDTQYF. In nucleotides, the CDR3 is TGTGCCAGCAGTTCCGGGTCGGCAACCACAGATACGCAGTATTTT.

CDR3 nucleotides: TGTGCCAGCAGCTTGGGTCTAGCGGGGCACTACGAGCAGTACTTC. Amino acids: CASSLGLAGHYEQYF. V is TRBV5-6 and J is TRBJ2-7; TRBD2 aligns across 9 bases. The CDR3 runs 15 residues. The trim removed 0 bases at V and 3 bases at J, leaving 4 bases unmatched. Germline assignment: CDR1 SGHDT and CDR2 YYEEEE.

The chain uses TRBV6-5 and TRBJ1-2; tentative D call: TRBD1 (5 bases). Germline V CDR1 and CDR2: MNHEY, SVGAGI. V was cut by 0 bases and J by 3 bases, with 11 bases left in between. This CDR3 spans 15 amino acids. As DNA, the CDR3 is TGTGCCAGCAGTTACTCGGGACTCTCCCACTATGGCTACACCTTC. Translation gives CASSYSGLSHYGYTF.

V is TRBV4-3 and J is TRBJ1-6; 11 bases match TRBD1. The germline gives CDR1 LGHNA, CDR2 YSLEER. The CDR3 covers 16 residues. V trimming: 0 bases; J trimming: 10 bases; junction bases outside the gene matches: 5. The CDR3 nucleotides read TGCGCCAGCAGCCAAGATGCCGGGACAGGGGGGTCACCCCTCCACTTT. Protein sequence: CASSQDAGTGGSPLHF.

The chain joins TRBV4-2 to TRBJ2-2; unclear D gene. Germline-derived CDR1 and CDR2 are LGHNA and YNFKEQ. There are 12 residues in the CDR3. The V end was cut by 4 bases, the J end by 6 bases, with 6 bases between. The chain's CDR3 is CASSPPSGELFF. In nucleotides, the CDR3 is TGTGCCAGCAGCCCCCCTTCCGGGGAGCTGTTTTTT.

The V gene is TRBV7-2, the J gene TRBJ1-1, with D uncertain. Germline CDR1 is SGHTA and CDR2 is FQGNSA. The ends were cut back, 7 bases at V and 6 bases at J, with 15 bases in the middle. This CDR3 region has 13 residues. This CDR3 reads CASIYPEGAEAFF. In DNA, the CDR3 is TGTGCCAGCATTTACCCAGAGGGAGCTGAAGCTTTCTTT.

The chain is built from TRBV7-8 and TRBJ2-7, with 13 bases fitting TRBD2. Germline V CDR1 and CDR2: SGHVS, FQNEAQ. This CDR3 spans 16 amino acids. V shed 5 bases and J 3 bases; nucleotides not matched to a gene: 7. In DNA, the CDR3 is TGTGCCAGCAGCACCGGGACTAGCGGGAATATCTACGAGCAGTACTTC. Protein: CASSTGTSGNIYEQYF.

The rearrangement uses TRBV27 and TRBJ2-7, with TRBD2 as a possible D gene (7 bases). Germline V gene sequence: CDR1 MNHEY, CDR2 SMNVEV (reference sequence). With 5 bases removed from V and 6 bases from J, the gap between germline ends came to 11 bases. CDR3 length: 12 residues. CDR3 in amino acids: CASSPRGGEQYF. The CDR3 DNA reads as TGTGCCAGCAGTCCGAGGGGGGGCGAGCAGTACTTC.

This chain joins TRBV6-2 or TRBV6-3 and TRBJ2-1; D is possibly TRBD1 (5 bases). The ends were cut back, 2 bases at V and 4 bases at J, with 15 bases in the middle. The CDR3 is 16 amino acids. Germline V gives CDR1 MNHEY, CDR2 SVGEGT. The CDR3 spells CASSYMYGGQYNEQFF. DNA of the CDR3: TGTGCCAGCAGTTACATGTACGGCGGACAATACAATGAGCAGTTCTTC.

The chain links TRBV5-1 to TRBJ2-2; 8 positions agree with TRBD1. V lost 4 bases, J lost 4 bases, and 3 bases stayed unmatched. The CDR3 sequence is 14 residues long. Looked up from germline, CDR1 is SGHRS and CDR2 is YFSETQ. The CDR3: CASSPQGVTGELFF. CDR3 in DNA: TGCGCCAGCAGCCCACAGGGGGTCACCGGGGAGCTGTTTTTT.

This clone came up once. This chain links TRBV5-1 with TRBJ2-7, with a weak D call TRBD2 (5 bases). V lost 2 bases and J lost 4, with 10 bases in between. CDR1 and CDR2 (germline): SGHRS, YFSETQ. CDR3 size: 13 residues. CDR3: CASSLPGKYEQYF. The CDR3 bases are TGCGCCAGCAGCTTACCCGGGAAGTACGAGCAGTACTTC. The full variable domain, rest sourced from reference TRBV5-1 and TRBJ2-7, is KAGVTQTPRYLIKTRGQQVTLSCSPISGHRSVSWYQQTPGQGLQFLFEYFSETQRNKGNFPGRFSGRQFSNSRSEMNVSTLELGDSALYLCASSLPGKYEQYFGPGTRLTVT.

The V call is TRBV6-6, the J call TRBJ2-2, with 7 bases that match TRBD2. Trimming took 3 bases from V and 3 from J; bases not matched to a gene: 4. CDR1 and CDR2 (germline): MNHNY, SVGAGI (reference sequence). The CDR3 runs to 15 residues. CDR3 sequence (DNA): TGTGCCAGCAGTTATCTAGCGGAGCACACCGGGGAGCTGTTTTTT. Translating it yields CASSYLAEHTGELFF.

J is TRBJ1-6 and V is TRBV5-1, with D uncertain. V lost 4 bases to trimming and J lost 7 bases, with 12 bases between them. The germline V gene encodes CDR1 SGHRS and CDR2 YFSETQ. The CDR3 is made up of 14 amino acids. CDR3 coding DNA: TGCGCCAGCAGCGTGGCCGGGCAAAATTCACCCCTCCACTTT. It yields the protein CASSVAGQNSPLHF.

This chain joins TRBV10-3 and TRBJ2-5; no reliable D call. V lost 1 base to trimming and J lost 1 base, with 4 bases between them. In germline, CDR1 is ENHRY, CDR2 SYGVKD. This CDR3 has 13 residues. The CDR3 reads CAISELVQETQYF. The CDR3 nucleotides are TGTGCCATCAGTGAGTTGGTCCAAGAGACCCAGTACTTC.

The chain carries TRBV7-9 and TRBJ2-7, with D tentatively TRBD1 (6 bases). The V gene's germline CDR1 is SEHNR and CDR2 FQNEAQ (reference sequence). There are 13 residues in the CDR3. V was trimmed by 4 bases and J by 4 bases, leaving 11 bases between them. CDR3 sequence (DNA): TGTGCCAGCAGCTACGGACAGACTTACGAGCAGTACTTC. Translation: CASSYGQTYEQYF.

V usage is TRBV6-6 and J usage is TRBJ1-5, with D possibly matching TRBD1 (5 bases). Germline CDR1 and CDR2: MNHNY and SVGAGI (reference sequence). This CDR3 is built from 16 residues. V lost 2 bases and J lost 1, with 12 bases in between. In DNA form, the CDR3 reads TGTGCCAGCAGTTACGCGGGGGGAGGGAGCAATCAGCCCCAGCATTTT. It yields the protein CASSYAGGGSNQPQHF.

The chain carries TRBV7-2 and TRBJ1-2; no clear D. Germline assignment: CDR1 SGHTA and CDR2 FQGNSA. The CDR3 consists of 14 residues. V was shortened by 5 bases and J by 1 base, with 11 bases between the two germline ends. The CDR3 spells CASSVFVGNYGYTF. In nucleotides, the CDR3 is TGTGCCAGCAGCGTGTTTGTGGGTAACTATGGCTACACCTTC.

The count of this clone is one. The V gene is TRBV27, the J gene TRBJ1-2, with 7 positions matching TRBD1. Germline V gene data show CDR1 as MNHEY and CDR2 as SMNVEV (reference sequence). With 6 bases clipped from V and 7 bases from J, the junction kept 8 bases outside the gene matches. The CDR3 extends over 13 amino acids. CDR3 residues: CASSLGGTSGYTF. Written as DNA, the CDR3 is TGTGCCAGCAGCCTAGGGGGCACAAGTGGCTACACCTTC.

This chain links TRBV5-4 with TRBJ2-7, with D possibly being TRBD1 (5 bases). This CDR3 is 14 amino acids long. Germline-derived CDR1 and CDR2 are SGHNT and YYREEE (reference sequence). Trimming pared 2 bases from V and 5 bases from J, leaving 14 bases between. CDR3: CASSFQGSGNEQYF. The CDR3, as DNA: TGTGCCAGCAGCTTCCAGGGTTCCGGTAACGAGCAGTACTTC.

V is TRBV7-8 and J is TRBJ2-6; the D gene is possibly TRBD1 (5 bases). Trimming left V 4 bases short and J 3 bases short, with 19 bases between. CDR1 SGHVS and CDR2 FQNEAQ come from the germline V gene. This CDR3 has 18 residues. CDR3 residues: CASSSRGSEGFGANVLTF. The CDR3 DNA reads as TGTGCCAGCAGCTCAAGGGGCTCAGAAGGGTTTGGGGCCAACGTCCTGACTTTC.